A single sample gave rise to the 27 T cell receptor beta chains below, sequenced in a study of Ad26.COV2.S vaccination and SARS-CoV-2 variants. Treatment in this sample: around 19 received Ad26.COV2.S at low or high dose, single or two shots; 5 received placebo; per-sample allocation not given. Day 63 after the first injection of vaccine or placebo was the sampling time. Libraries were prepared by immunoSEQ multiplex PCR; TCRdb keeps only in-frame clonotypes and omits some of them. The sample lists about 350,000 clones, roughly 91% occurring once. The sequenced sample was peripheral blood, obtained in a trial of Ad26.COV2.S vaccine versus placebo. Receptors were obtained from a person aged 18-60 years who received the Ad26.COV2.S COVID-19 vaccine or a placebo.

V is TRBV19 and J is TRBJ2-7; 7 bases map to TRBD1. From germline, CDR1 is LNHDA and CDR2 SQIVND (reference sequence). Trimming at V came to 1 base and at J to 3 bases, leaving 6 bases not matched to a gene. The CDR3 runs 15 residues. In DNA form, the CDR3 reads TGTGCCAGTAGTATAGGGGATGGGGACAGCTACGAGCAGTACTTC. This sequence encodes CASSIGDGDSYEQYF.

The chain couples TRBV29-1 to TRBJ2-1; 8 nucleotides agree with TRBD2. Germline lookup yields CDR1 SQVTM and CDR2 ANQGSEA. The CDR3 covers 12 residues. Here the CDR3 DNA reads TGCGGCGGGGGGCGGGAGTACAATGAGCAGTTCTTC. It is translated as CGGGREYNEQFF.

The rearrangement links TRBV5-6 to TRBJ1-6; D ambiguous. Germline V gene data show CDR1 as SGHDT and CDR2 as YYEEEE. V lost 0 bases, J lost 8 bases, and 9 bases lay in between. The CDR3 is made up of 14 amino acids. The CDR3 spells CASSLADGDSPLHF. CDR3 DNA sequence: TGTGCCAGCAGCTTGGCAGATGGGGATTCACCCCTCCACTTT.

This clone has only one observation. V is TRBV7-9 and J is TRBJ1-2; D is undetermined. V shed 5 bases and J shed 4 bases, with 11 bases lying between them. Germline CDR1 reads SEHNR; CDR2 reads FQNEAQ (reference sequence). This CDR3 contains 13 residues. CDR3 residues: CASSLDGFYGYTF. CDR3 DNA: TGTGCCAGCAGCCTTGACGGCTTCTATGGCTACACCTTC. Filled out from reference TRBV7-9 and TRBJ1-2, the complete variable domain reads DTGVSQNPRHKITKRGQNVTFRCDPISEHNRLYWYRQTLGQGPEFLTYFQNEAQLEKSRLLSDRFSAERPKGSFSTLEIQRTEQGDSAMYLCASSLDGFYGYTFGSGTRLTVV.

The rearrangement joins TRBV5-1 to TRBJ2-1; D is possibly TRBD2 (5 bases). This CDR3 contains 15 residues. Trimming removed 0 bases from V and 2 bases from J, with 9 bases in between. Germline V gene data show CDR1 as SGHRS and CDR2 as YFSETQ. CDR3 protein: CASSLGHGTYNEQFF. CDR3 nucleotide sequence: TGCGCCAGCAGCTTGGGTCACGGGACCTACAATGAGCAGTTCTTC.

This rearrangement joins TRBV30 to TRBJ1-5; D uncertain. V was clipped by 2 bases and J by 7 bases, with 12 bases between them. This CDR3 has 13 amino acids. The germline V gene has CDR1 GTSNPN and CDR2 SVGIG (reference sequence). CDR3 amino acids: CAWSLSQTQPQHF. The CDR3 DNA sequence: TGTGCCTGGAGTTTGTCTCAGACGCAGCCCCAGCATTTT.

The V gene is TRBV19, the J gene TRBJ2-2; no reliable D call. This CDR3 comprises 14 residues. CDR1 is LNHDA, CDR2 SQIVND, per germline (reference sequence). V was shortened by 6 bases and J by 6 bases, with 14 bases between the two germline ends. CDR3 DNA: TGTGCCAGTAGACCCGAGTTATCGGCCGGGGAGCTGTTTTTT. This codes for CASRPELSAGELFF.

The chain employs TRBV7-8 and TRBJ2-5; 12 bases line up with TRBD2. The germline gives CDR1 SGHVS, CDR2 FQNEAQ. This CDR3 has 16 amino acids. Germline trimming cut 5 bases from V and 2 bases from J; bases unmatched to any gene: 6. Written as DNA, the CDR3 is TGTGCCAGCAGCCCCGGGACTAGCGGGCTACAAGAGACCCAGTACTTC. The encoded protein is CASSPGTSGLQETQYF.

The chain joins TRBV11-2 to TRBJ2-7; weak D call: TRBD2 (5 bases). V was clipped by 3 bases and J by 0 bases, with 6 bases between them. Germline values: CDR1 SGHAT, CDR2 FQNNGV. CDR3 length equals 13 residues. CDR3 nucleotides: TGTGCCAGCAGCTTTACTAGCTCCTACGAGCAGTACTTC. This gives the protein CASSFTSSYEQYF.

The V call is TRBV9, the J call TRBJ2-3; 9 bases fit TRBD1. J lost 5 bases, V lost 3 bases, and 13 bases had no gene match. The germline V gene has CDR1 SGDLS and CDR2 YYNGEE. This CDR3 has 17 residues. This CDR3 reads CASSGDLGQGMGDTQYF. The DNA of the CDR3 is TGTGCCAGCAGCGGAGACCTGGGACAGGGAATGGGAGATACGCAGTATTTT. Filled out from reference TRBV9 and TRBJ2-3, the complete variable domain reads DSGVTQTPKHLITATGQRVTLRCSPRSGDLSVYWYQQSLDQGLQFLIQYYNGEERAKGNILERFSAQQFPDLHSELNLSSLELGDSALYFCASSGDLGQGMGDTQYFGPGTRLTVL.

The chain joins TRBV6-5 to TRBJ2-7, with TRBD2 matching 8 bases. V was clipped by 6 bases and J by 3 bases; unmatched bases: 7. CDR1 is MNHEY and CDR2 is SVGAGI in the germline V gene. The CDR3 sequence is 14 residues long. The CDR3 region has the DNA TGTGCCAGCAGCAAGAGCGGGAGCTTCTACGAGCAGTACTTC. Translated, it gives CASSKSGSFYEQYF.

The chain combines TRBV5-1 with TRBJ2-1; 8 nucleotides match TRBD2. The ends lost 2 bases at V and 0 bases at J; junction bases unmatched: 10. Germline CDR1 is SGHRS and CDR2 is YFSETQ. This CDR3 contains 18 residues. CDR3 sequence: CASSLGHTSGHSYNEQFF. CDR3 DNA sequence: TGCGCCAGCAGCTTAGGGCACACTAGCGGCCACTCCTACAATGAGCAGTTCTTC.

The gene calls are TRBV5-4 and TRBJ1-2, with TRBD1 matching 8 bases. Germline values: CDR1 SGHNT, CDR2 YYREEE (reference sequence). With 2 bases clipped from V and 2 bases from J, the junction kept 8 bases outside the gene matches. This CDR3 region has 16 residues. CDR3 coding DNA: TGTGCCAGCAGCTTACCAGGGGGCAGCATCAACTATGGCTACACCTTC. This translates into CASSLPGGSINYGYTF.

This clone has only one observation. The chain uses TRBV2 and TRBJ2-5; D is unresolved. V lost 6 bases and J lost 1, with 9 bases in between. The CDR3 is 13 amino acids. From germline, CDR1 is SNHLY and CDR2 FYNNEI. Written as DNA, the CDR3 is TGTGCCAGCAGAAACAGTCGCCAAGAGACCCAGTACTTC. Amino acid sequence: CASRNSRQETQYF.

The chain carries TRBV5-1 and TRBJ2-2; either TRBD1 or TRBD2 may supply D (5 bases each). The CDR3 runs 21 residues. The V gene's germline CDR1 is SGHRS and CDR2 YFSETQ. Trimming took 0 bases from V and 1 from J, leaving 25 bases between them. CDR3 amino acids: CASSLAGTGYGLGLNTGELFF. In DNA, the CDR3 is TGCGCCAGCAGCTTGGCCGGGACGGGTTATGGTTTAGGGCTGAACACCGGGGAGCTGTTTTTT. The whole variable domain, filled in from reference TRBV5-1 and TRBJ2-2, reads KAGVTQTPRYLIKTRGQQVTLSCSPISGHRSVSWYQQTPGQGLQFLFEYFSETQRNKGNFPGRFSGRQFSNSRSEMNVSTLELGDSALYLCASSLAGTGYGLGLNTGELFFGEGSRLTVL.

The rearrangement links TRBV15 to TRBJ1-4, with D perhaps matching TRBD1 (6 bases). The CDR3 runs to 17 residues. From germline, CDR1 is LNHNV and CDR2 YYDKDF (reference sequence). V lost 0 bases and J 2 bases, leaving 13 bases between the germline ends. The CDR3 sequence: CATSREPRTATNEKLFF. DNA of the CDR3: TGTGCCACCAGCAGAGAGCCTAGGACAGCGACTAATGAAAAACTGTTTTTT. Full variable domain (rest looked up from reference TRBV15 and TRBJ1-4): DAMVIQNPRYQVTQFGKPVTLSCSQTLNHNVMYWYQQKSSQAPKLLFHYYDKDFNNEADTPDNFQSRRPNTSFCFLDIRSPGLGDTAMYLCATSREPRTATNEKLFFGSGTQLSVL.

The chain employs TRBV19 and TRBJ1-6; 8 bases are a match to TRBD1. This CDR3 is 15 amino acids long. The V and J ends lost 1 base and 9 bases, in that order; junction bases with no gene match: 5. Per germline, CDR1 LNHDA and CDR2 SQIVND (reference sequence). Written as DNA, the CDR3 is TGTGCCAGTAGTATAGTCGACAGGGGTAGTTCACCCCTCCACTTT. This translates into CASSIVDRGSSPLHF.

The J gene is TRBJ2-7, the V gene TRBV27; D possibly corresponds to TRBD1 (5 bases). Germline V gives CDR1 MNHEY, CDR2 SMNVEV (reference sequence). V was trimmed by 5 bases and J by 3 bases, leaving 17 bases between them. The CDR3 covers 15 residues. CDR3 amino acids: CASSPAAGPHYEQYF. Written as DNA, the CDR3 is TGTGCCAGCAGTCCTGCGGCAGGGCCCCACTACGAGCAGTACTTC.

This chain links TRBV5-1 with TRBJ2-1, with 10 bases lining up with TRBD2. Per the germline V gene, CDR1 is SGHRS and CDR2 is YFSETQ. The CDR3 sequence is 16 residues long. Germline trimming cut 1 base from V and 5 bases from J; bases unmatched to any gene: 6. CDR3 nucleotides: TGCGCCAGCAGCTTGACCGCGAGCGGGGGGGACAATGAGCAGTTCTTC. Its protein product is CASSLTASGGDNEQFF.

This clone was observed once. This chain connects TRBV20-1 to TRBJ1-1; TRBD1 aligns across 7 bases. This CDR3 spans 10 amino acids. V gave up 5 bases and J gave up 11 bases; unmatched junction bases: 5. The V gene's germline CDR1 is DFQATT and CDR2 SNEGSKA (reference sequence). The CDR3 nucleotides are TGCAGTGCTGGGACAGCTGTTGCTTTCTTT. Amino acid sequence: CSAGTAVAFF.

The chain has TRBV10-3 and TRBJ2-7; 8 bases are a match to TRBD1. The CDR3 consists of 13 residues. The V segment lost 10 bases and the J segment 3 bases; nucleotides outside the gene matches: 8. CDR1 and CDR2 (germline): ENHRY, SYGVKD. CDR3 coding DNA: TGTGCCACTAAGGGACAGGAGATCTACGAGCAGTACTTC. Translating gives CATKGQEIYEQYF.

The V and J genes are TRBV19 and TRBJ2-2; a possible D gene is TRBD2 (6 bases). V was shortened by 5 bases and J by 3 bases, with 10 bases between the two germline ends. Germline CDR1 is LNHDA and CDR2 is SQIVND (reference sequence). The CDR3 contains 14 residues. The chain's CDR3 is CASSLRLDTGELFF. The CDR3, as DNA: TGTGCCAGTAGTCTACGACTAGACACCGGGGAGCTGTTTTTT. The whole variable domain, remainder taken from reference TRBV19 and TRBJ2-2, is DGGITQSPKYLFRKEGQNVTLSCEQNLNHDAMYWYRQDPGQGLRLIYYSQIVNDFQKGDIAEGYSVSREKKESFPLTVTSAQKNPTAFYLCASSLRLDTGELFFGEGSRLTVL.

The chain employs TRBV6-5 and TRBJ1-1; weak D call: TRBD1 (6 bases). V lost 6 bases, J lost 0 bases, and 11 bases lay in between. The CDR3 has 14 amino acids. From germline, CDR1 is MNHEY and CDR2 SVGAGI. CDR3 DNA sequence: TGTGCCAGCAGGCAGGGACAACTGAACACTGAAGCTTTCTTT. It encodes CASRQGQLNTEAFF.

The chain has TRBV7-2 and TRBJ2-2, with D tentatively TRBD1 or TRBD2 (6 bases each). V lost 2 bases and J lost 5, with 15 bases in between. The CDR3 totals 16 residues. Germline values: CDR1 SGHTA, CDR2 FQGNSA. The chain's CDR3 is CASSLLQGGGTGELFF. CDR3 nucleotides: TGTGCCAGCAGCTTATTACAGGGAGGTGGAACCGGGGAGCTGTTTTTT.

This clone was observed once. The chain is built from TRBV29-1 and TRBJ2-7, with D possibly being TRBD2 (6 bases). The CDR3 extends over 14 amino acids. Germline-derived CDR1 and CDR2 are SQVTM and ANQGSEA. Trimming stripped 0 bases from V and 2 bases from J, with 11 bases between. As DNA, the CDR3 is TGCAGCGTTGAAGACGGAGGGTTAGCCTACGAGCAGTACTTC. The encoded protein is CSVEDGGLAYEQYF.

This clone was recorded only once. The chain is built from TRBV10-2 and TRBJ2-3, with TRBD2 matching over 9 bases. This CDR3 contains 14 residues. Looked up from germline, CDR1 is WSHSY and CDR2 is SAAADI. Trimming cost V 3 bases and J 7 bases; bases outside gene matches: 5. The CDR3 spells CASSDGGRAYTQYF. The CDR3 coding sequence is TGCGCCAGCAGTGACGGCGGGAGGGCGTATACGCAGTATTTT.

The CDR3 here is CASSPKVGQGPAREQYF. In DNA form, the CDR3 reads TGTGCCAGCTCACCTAAAGTTGGACAGGGCCCCGCTCGCGAGCAGTACTTC. The J gene is TRBJ2-7, the V gene TRBV18; 8 nucleotides line up with TRBD1. CDR1 and CDR2 (germline): KGHSH, LQKENI. CDR3 length: 17 residues. Germline trimming cut 3 bases from V and 6 bases from J; bases unmatched to any gene: 16.